These 8 T cell receptor beta chains came from one sample sequenced in a study of T cell changes during pregnancy in multiple sclerosis. Profiling relied on immunoSEQ multiplex PCR, and the TCRdb table lists in-frame clones only, not all of them. The sample lists fewer than 50,000 clones, roughly 93% occurring once. Sequences were derived from CD8+ T cells from peripheral blood mononuclear cells, sampled in the first trimester of pregnancy. The receptors were gathered from a female donor with multiple sclerosis, enrolled in a pregnancy study.

This clone has just one count. V gene TRBV27 combines with J gene TRBJ1-5; D remains unclear. V was trimmed by 2 bases and J by 4 bases, leaving 12 bases between them. The CDR3 has 15 residues. Germline V gene sequence: CDR1 MNHEY, CDR2 SMNVEV (reference sequence). The CDR3 DNA reads as TGTGCCAGCAGTTTACTGGCAGGATCTAATCAGCCCCAGCATTTT. It encodes CASSLLAGSNQPQHF.

This sequence joins TRBV4-1 and TRBJ2-3, with D uncertain. V was trimmed by 1 base and J by 2 bases, leaving 13 bases between them. Germline V gene lookup returns CDR1 MGHRA and CDR2 YSYEKL. The CDR3 spans 16 residues. The CDR3 protein is CASSQGHLEATDTQYF. The CDR3 DNA reads TGCGCCAGCAGCCAAGGCCACCTCGAGGCCACAGATACGCAGTATTTT.

The J gene is TRBJ1-1, the V gene TRBV6-5; TRBD1 matches 9 bases. With 6 bases clipped from V and 1 base from J, the junction kept 3 bases outside the gene matches. Germline values: CDR1 MNHEY, CDR2 SVGAGI. CDR3 length equals 14 residues. In DNA form, the CDR3 reads TGTGCCAGCAGCCTGGGACAGGGGAACACTGAAGCTTTCTTT. It codes for CASSLGQGNTEAFF.

The chain joins TRBV9 to TRBJ1-1; 12 bases fit TRBD1. This CDR3 spans 16 amino acids. The V and J ends lost 4 bases and 5 bases, in that order; junction bases with no gene match: 9. Per germline, CDR1 SGDLS and CDR2 YYNGEE. This chain's CDR3 is CASSPRDRGLGTEAFF. Here the CDR3 DNA reads TGTGCCAGCAGCCCTAGGGACAGGGGGCTGGGGACTGAAGCTTTCTTT. The full variable domain, its missing parts supplied by reference TRBV9 and TRBJ1-1, is DSGVTQTPKHLITATGQRVTLRCSPRSGDLSVYWYQQSLDQGLQFLIQYYNGEERAKGNILERFSAQQFPDLHSELNLSSLELGDSALYFCASSPRDRGLGTEAFFGQGTRLTVV.

The chain carries TRBV11-2 and TRBJ2-3; 10 nucleotides align to TRBD1. This CDR3 contains 13 residues. CDR1 and CDR2 from the germline V gene are SGHAT and FQNNGV. V lost 6 bases, J lost 4 bases, and 1 base stayed unmatched. CDR3 loop: CASRTGGPDTQYF. The CDR3 DNA sequence: TGTGCCAGCAGGACAGGGGGCCCAGATACGCAGTATTTT.

The rearrangement uses TRBV9 and TRBJ1-6; no definite D call. The germline gives CDR1 SGDLS, CDR2 YYNGEE. With 7 bases removed from V and 10 bases from J, the gap between germline ends came to 3 bases. This CDR3 spans 9 amino acids. The CDR3 nucleotides read TGTGCCAGCGGCTCACCCCTCCACTTT. As protein: CASGSPLHF. Looking up the rest from reference TRBV9 and TRBJ1-6 gives the full variable domain: DSGVTQTPKHLITATGQRVTLRCSPRSGDLSVYWYQQSLDQGLQFLIQYYNGEERAKGNILERFSAQQFPDLHSELNLSSLELGDSALYFCASGSPLHFGNGTRLTVT.

The V call is TRBV7-3, the J call TRBJ1-1, with D hard to call. Germline V gene data show CDR1 as SGHTA and CDR2 as FQGTGA. The V and J ends lost 2 bases and 5 bases respectively, with 12 bases between them. The CDR3 length is 14 residues. CDR3 in amino acids: CASSLSGGPTEAFF. CDR3 sequence (DNA): TGTGCCAGCAGCTTATCAGGCGGGCCGACTGAAGCTTTCTTT.

This clone occurred many times. The chain links TRBV6-6 to TRBJ2-7, with TRBD1 matching 11 bases. Looked up from germline, CDR1 is MNHNY and CDR2 is SVGAGI (reference sequence). After removal of 0 bases from V and 3 bases from J, the junction contained 1 base not matched to a gene. The CDR3 consists of 15 residues. CDR3: CASSYSGTGGYEQYF. As DNA, the CDR3 is TGTGCCAGCAGTTACTCAGGGACAGGGGGCTACGAGCAGTACTTC.